Below are 20 T cell receptor beta chains sequenced from a single sample in a study of radiotherapy plus CTLA-4 blockade in lung cancer. Profiling relied on immunoSEQ multiplex PCR, and the TCRdb table lists in-frame clones only, not all of them. The sample records tens of thousands of clones, around 84% being singletons. Sequenced material: peripheral blood, taken from a patient treated with radiotherapy plus ipilimumab. The receptors were sampled from a human donor with non-small cell lung cancer that progressed on radiotherapy plus ipilimumab.

This clone occurred once. The gene calls are TRBV12-5 and TRBJ2-7; possibly TRBD1 for D (6 bases). The CDR3 sequence is 14 residues long. V lost 5 bases, J lost 3 bases, and 14 bases lay in between. Germline V gene data show CDR1 as LGHNT and CDR2 as FRNRAP. The CDR3 reads CASGHSVGHYEQYF. Here the CDR3 DNA reads TGTGCTAGTGGTCACTCAGTGGGACACTACGAGCAGTACTTC.

This sequence joins TRBV5-1 and TRBJ2-7, with TRBD2 matching over 9 bases. J lost 5 bases, V lost 5 bases, and 8 bases had no gene match. The CDR3 has 14 amino acids. Germline lookup yields CDR1 SGHRS and CDR2 YFSETQ. The CDR3, as DNA: TGCGCCAGCAGGAAGGGGGCGGGAGGGGACGAGCAGTACTTC. Translating gives CASRKGAGGDEQYF.

V gene TRBV30 combines with J gene TRBJ1-6; 8 nucleotides line up with TRBD1. The CDR3 runs 14 residues. With 1 base clipped from V and 9 bases from J, the junction kept 5 bases outside the gene matches. The germline CDR1 and CDR2 sequences are GTSNPN and SVGIG (reference sequence). CDR3 residues: CAWSAGGRGSPLHF. For the CDR3, the DNA is TGTGCCTGGAGTGCAGGGGGCAGGGGTTCACCCCTCCACTTT.

The chain combines TRBV7-9 with TRBJ2-7; D is unresolved. Trimming shortened V by 3 bases and J by 3 bases, and 9 bases separated the two germline ends. This CDR3 is 13 amino acids long. The germline V gene has CDR1 SEHNR and CDR2 FQNEAQ (reference sequence). CDR3 bases: TGTGCCAGCAGCTTGAACGGTAACTACGAGCAGTACTTC. Amino acid sequence: CASSLNGNYEQYF.

The V and J genes are TRBV6-1 and TRBJ1-4; D might be TRBD1 (6 bases). Germline-derived CDR1 and CDR2 are MNHNS and SASEGT. V was clipped by 5 bases and J by 8 bases, with 12 bases between them. This CDR3 spans 13 amino acids. CDR3 sequence: CASSRTASEKLFF. DNA of the CDR3: TGTGCCAGCAGTAGGACAGCTAGCGAAAAACTGTTTTTT.

This chain links TRBV7-2 with TRBJ1-4, with no clear D. The CDR3 is made up of 16 amino acids. V was trimmed by 2 bases and J by 0 bases, leaving 10 bases between them. The germline V gene has CDR1 SGHTA and CDR2 FQGNSA. CDR3 residues: CASSLLWPTTNEKLFF. CDR3 DNA sequence: TGTGCCAGCAGCTTACTCTGGCCGACAACTAATGAAAAACTGTTTTTT.

This chain links TRBV6-6 with TRBJ1-5, with 9 positions matching TRBD1. Trimming cost V 4 bases and J 2 bases; bases outside gene matches: 6. Looked up from germline, CDR1 is MNHNY and CDR2 is SVGAGI (reference sequence). This CDR3 is 16 amino acids long. This chain's CDR3 is CASSWGQGGGNQPQHF. The CDR3 DNA is TGTGCCAGCAGTTGGGGACAGGGAGGGGGCAATCAGCCCCAGCATTTT.

The DNA for the CDR3 is TGTGCCACCAGCAGAGCCGGGACAGGGGGCGATGAAAAACTGTTTTTT. Translated: CATSRAGTGGDEKLFF. The gene calls are TRBV15 and TRBJ1-4; 12 bases map to TRBD1. Germline lookup yields CDR1 LNHNV and CDR2 YYDKDF (reference sequence). Trimming removed 1 base from V and 6 bases from J; junction bases left unmatched: 3. There are 16 residues in the CDR3.

This clone was observed a few times. The chain is built from TRBV7-2 and TRBJ2-7; D perhaps matches TRBD2 (5 bases). CDR1 is SGHTA, CDR2 FQGNSA, per germline. Trimming took off 6 bases at V and 0 bases at J, with 15 bases between the two ends. The CDR3 is 15 residues long. As DNA, the CDR3 is TGTGCCAGCAGGCCGTGGTCGGGGAGCTCCTACGAGCAGTACTTC. Translating it yields CASRPWSGSSYEQYF.

This clone was recorded only once. The chain uses TRBV6-5 and TRBJ1-2, with no clear D. Germline values: CDR1 MNHEY, CDR2 SVGAGI. Deletions cut 2 bases from V and 4 bases from J, with 8 bases between. The CDR3 length is 13 residues. Here the CDR3 DNA reads TGTGCCAGCAGTTACGGCTCCAGCTATGGCTACACCTTC. It encodes CASSYGSSYGYTF.

The chain carries TRBV5-8 and TRBJ2-7; the D gene is possibly TRBD1 (7 bases). Germline values: CDR1 SGHTS, CDR2 YDEGEE. Trimming took off 1 base at V and 0 bases at J, with 11 bases between the two ends. The CDR3 has 15 residues. The CDR3 sequence: CASSLQGGGSYEQYF. The CDR3 DNA reads TGTGCCAGCAGCTTGCAGGGGGGTGGCTCCTACGAGCAGTACTTC. The full variable domain, with the rest looked up from reference TRBV5-8 and TRBJ2-7, is EAGVTQSPTHLIKTRGQQATLRCSPISGHTSVYWYQQALGLGLQFLLWYDEGEERNRGNFPPRFSGRQFPNYSSELNVNALELEDSALYLCASSLQGGGSYEQYFGPGTRLTVT.

The CDR3 bases are TGCAGCGTTATTGGCGGGGGGCAAGAGACCCAGTACTTC. Translation gives CSVIGGGQETQYF. The gene calls are TRBV29-1 and TRBJ2-5, with 8 bases aligning to TRBD2. The germline CDR1 and CDR2 sequences are SQVTM and ANQGSEA. The CDR3 loop spans 13 amino acids. J lost 2 bases, V lost 5 bases, and 4 bases had no gene match.

A few counts support this clone. The chain combines TRBV6-1 with TRBJ2-2, with D unclear. CDR3 length: 14 residues. Per germline, CDR1 MNHNS and CDR2 SASEGT. V was pared by 6 bases and J by 1 base, with 9 bases between. The CDR3 bases are TGTGCCAGCAGGGTTAAACAGAACACCGGGGAGCTGTTTTTT. This sequence encodes CASRVKQNTGELFF.

V usage is TRBV19 and J usage is TRBJ2-7; 9 bases align to TRBD1. This CDR3 spans 17 amino acids. With 2 bases clipped from V and 2 bases from J, the junction kept 10 bases outside the gene matches. Germline values: CDR1 LNHDA, CDR2 SQIVND (reference sequence). The CDR3: CASSIIPGTGIPYEQYF. CDR3 coding DNA: TGTGCCAGTAGTATAATTCCAGGGACAGGGATCCCCTACGAGCAGTACTTC. The variable domain in full, completed from reference TRBV19 and TRBJ2-7, reads DGGITQSPKYLFRKEGQNVTLSCEQNLNHDAMYWYRQDPGQGLRLIYYSQIVNDFQKGDIAEGYSVSREKKESFPLTVTSAQKNPTAFYLCASSIIPGTGIPYEQYFGPGTRLTVT.

This chain connects TRBV11-3 to TRBJ2-1; D perhaps matches TRBD2 (5 bases). The CDR3 has 17 amino acids. V was shortened by 4 bases and J by 0 bases, with 16 bases between the two germline ends. Germline V gives CDR1 SGHNT, CDR2 YENEEA. The CDR3 here is CASSYVRTDISYNEQFF. DNA for the CDR3: TGTGCCAGCAGCTATGTACGGACTGATATCTCCTACAATGAGCAGTTCTTC.

Turning to this clone: At the DNA level, this CDR3 is encoded by other sequences in the same sample as well. The rearrangement uses TRBV5-1 and TRBJ1-3, with TRBD1 matching 7 bases. The germline CDR1 and CDR2 sequences are SGHRS and YFSETQ. The CDR3 covers 15 residues. The V and J ends lost 0 bases and 2 bases, in that order; junction bases with no gene match: 2. The CDR3 bases are TGCGCCAGCAGCTTGGTAACAGGGGCTGGAAACACCATATATTTT. This encodes CASSLVTGAGNTIYF. Variable domain in full (rest from reference TRBV5-1 and TRBJ1-3): KAGVTQTPRYLIKTRGQQVTLSCSPISGHRSVSWYQQTPGQGLQFLFEYFSETQRNKGNFPGRFSGRQFSNSRSEMNVSTLELGDSALYLCASSLVTGAGNTIYFGEGSWLTVV.

This clone was seen only a few times. The rearrangement uses TRBV4-3 and TRBJ2-1; 7 bases agree with TRBD2. Germline CDR1 and CDR2: LGHNA and YSLEER. J lost 10 bases, V lost 3 bases, and 12 bases had no gene match. CDR3 length equals 15 residues. The CDR3 is CASSQDRLASGEQFF. In DNA form, the CDR3 reads TGCGCCAGCAGCCAGGACCGACTAGCATCTGGGGAGCAGTTCTTC.

V is TRBV4-2 and J is TRBJ2-3; 7 positions agree with TRBD2. Losses at the gene ends were 4 bases for V and 3 bases for J; bases not matched to a gene: 16. This CDR3 spans 18 amino acids. Germline values: CDR1 LGHNA, CDR2 YNFKEQ. This chain's CDR3 is CASSPALFSGLSTDTQYF. CDR3 in DNA: TGTGCCAGCAGCCCCGCGTTGTTTAGCGGGCTTTCAACAGATACGCAGTATTTT.

The rearrangement joins TRBV5-6 to TRBJ2-2; 9 nucleotides line up with TRBD2. CDR1 and CDR2 from the germline V gene are SGHDT and YYEEEE. Trimming took 3 bases from V and 4 from J; bases not matched to a gene: 7. This CDR3 has 16 residues. The CDR3 nucleotides are TGTGCCAGCAGCTCCACCGGGACTAGCATCACCGGGGAGCTGTTTTTT. The encoded protein is CASSSTGTSITGELFF.

This chain links TRBV18 with TRBJ1-1, with no clear D. The CDR3 extends over 15 amino acids. The V and J ends lost 3 bases and 0 bases respectively, with 11 bases between them. Germline-derived CDR1 and CDR2 are KGHSH and LQKENI. The CDR3 is CASSPGRAMNTEAFF. CDR3 DNA: TGTGCCAGCTCACCGGGTAGGGCCATGAACACTGAAGCTTTCTTT.